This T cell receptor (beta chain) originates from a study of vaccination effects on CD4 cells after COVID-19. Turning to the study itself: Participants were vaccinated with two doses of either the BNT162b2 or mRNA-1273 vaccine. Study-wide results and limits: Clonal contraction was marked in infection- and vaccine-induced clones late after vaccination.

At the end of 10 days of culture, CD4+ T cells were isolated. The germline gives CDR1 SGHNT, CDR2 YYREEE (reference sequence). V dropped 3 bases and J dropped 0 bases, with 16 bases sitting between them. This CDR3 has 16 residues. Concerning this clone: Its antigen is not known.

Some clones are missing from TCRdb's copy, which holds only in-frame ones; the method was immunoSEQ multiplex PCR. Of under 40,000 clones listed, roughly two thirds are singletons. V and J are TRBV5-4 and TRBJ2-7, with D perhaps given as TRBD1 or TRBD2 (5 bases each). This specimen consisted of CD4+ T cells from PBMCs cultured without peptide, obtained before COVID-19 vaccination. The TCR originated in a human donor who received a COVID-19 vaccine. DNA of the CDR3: TGTGCCAGCAGCTCGAGGGGTCGTATTAACTCCTACGAGCAGTACTTC. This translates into CASSSRGRINSYEQYF. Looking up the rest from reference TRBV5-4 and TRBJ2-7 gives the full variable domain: ETGVTQSPTHLIKTRGQQVTLRCSSQSGHNTVSWYQQALGQGPQFIFQYYREEENGRGNFPPRFSGLQFPNYSSELNVNALELDDSALYLCASSSRGRINSYEQYFGPGTRLTVT.